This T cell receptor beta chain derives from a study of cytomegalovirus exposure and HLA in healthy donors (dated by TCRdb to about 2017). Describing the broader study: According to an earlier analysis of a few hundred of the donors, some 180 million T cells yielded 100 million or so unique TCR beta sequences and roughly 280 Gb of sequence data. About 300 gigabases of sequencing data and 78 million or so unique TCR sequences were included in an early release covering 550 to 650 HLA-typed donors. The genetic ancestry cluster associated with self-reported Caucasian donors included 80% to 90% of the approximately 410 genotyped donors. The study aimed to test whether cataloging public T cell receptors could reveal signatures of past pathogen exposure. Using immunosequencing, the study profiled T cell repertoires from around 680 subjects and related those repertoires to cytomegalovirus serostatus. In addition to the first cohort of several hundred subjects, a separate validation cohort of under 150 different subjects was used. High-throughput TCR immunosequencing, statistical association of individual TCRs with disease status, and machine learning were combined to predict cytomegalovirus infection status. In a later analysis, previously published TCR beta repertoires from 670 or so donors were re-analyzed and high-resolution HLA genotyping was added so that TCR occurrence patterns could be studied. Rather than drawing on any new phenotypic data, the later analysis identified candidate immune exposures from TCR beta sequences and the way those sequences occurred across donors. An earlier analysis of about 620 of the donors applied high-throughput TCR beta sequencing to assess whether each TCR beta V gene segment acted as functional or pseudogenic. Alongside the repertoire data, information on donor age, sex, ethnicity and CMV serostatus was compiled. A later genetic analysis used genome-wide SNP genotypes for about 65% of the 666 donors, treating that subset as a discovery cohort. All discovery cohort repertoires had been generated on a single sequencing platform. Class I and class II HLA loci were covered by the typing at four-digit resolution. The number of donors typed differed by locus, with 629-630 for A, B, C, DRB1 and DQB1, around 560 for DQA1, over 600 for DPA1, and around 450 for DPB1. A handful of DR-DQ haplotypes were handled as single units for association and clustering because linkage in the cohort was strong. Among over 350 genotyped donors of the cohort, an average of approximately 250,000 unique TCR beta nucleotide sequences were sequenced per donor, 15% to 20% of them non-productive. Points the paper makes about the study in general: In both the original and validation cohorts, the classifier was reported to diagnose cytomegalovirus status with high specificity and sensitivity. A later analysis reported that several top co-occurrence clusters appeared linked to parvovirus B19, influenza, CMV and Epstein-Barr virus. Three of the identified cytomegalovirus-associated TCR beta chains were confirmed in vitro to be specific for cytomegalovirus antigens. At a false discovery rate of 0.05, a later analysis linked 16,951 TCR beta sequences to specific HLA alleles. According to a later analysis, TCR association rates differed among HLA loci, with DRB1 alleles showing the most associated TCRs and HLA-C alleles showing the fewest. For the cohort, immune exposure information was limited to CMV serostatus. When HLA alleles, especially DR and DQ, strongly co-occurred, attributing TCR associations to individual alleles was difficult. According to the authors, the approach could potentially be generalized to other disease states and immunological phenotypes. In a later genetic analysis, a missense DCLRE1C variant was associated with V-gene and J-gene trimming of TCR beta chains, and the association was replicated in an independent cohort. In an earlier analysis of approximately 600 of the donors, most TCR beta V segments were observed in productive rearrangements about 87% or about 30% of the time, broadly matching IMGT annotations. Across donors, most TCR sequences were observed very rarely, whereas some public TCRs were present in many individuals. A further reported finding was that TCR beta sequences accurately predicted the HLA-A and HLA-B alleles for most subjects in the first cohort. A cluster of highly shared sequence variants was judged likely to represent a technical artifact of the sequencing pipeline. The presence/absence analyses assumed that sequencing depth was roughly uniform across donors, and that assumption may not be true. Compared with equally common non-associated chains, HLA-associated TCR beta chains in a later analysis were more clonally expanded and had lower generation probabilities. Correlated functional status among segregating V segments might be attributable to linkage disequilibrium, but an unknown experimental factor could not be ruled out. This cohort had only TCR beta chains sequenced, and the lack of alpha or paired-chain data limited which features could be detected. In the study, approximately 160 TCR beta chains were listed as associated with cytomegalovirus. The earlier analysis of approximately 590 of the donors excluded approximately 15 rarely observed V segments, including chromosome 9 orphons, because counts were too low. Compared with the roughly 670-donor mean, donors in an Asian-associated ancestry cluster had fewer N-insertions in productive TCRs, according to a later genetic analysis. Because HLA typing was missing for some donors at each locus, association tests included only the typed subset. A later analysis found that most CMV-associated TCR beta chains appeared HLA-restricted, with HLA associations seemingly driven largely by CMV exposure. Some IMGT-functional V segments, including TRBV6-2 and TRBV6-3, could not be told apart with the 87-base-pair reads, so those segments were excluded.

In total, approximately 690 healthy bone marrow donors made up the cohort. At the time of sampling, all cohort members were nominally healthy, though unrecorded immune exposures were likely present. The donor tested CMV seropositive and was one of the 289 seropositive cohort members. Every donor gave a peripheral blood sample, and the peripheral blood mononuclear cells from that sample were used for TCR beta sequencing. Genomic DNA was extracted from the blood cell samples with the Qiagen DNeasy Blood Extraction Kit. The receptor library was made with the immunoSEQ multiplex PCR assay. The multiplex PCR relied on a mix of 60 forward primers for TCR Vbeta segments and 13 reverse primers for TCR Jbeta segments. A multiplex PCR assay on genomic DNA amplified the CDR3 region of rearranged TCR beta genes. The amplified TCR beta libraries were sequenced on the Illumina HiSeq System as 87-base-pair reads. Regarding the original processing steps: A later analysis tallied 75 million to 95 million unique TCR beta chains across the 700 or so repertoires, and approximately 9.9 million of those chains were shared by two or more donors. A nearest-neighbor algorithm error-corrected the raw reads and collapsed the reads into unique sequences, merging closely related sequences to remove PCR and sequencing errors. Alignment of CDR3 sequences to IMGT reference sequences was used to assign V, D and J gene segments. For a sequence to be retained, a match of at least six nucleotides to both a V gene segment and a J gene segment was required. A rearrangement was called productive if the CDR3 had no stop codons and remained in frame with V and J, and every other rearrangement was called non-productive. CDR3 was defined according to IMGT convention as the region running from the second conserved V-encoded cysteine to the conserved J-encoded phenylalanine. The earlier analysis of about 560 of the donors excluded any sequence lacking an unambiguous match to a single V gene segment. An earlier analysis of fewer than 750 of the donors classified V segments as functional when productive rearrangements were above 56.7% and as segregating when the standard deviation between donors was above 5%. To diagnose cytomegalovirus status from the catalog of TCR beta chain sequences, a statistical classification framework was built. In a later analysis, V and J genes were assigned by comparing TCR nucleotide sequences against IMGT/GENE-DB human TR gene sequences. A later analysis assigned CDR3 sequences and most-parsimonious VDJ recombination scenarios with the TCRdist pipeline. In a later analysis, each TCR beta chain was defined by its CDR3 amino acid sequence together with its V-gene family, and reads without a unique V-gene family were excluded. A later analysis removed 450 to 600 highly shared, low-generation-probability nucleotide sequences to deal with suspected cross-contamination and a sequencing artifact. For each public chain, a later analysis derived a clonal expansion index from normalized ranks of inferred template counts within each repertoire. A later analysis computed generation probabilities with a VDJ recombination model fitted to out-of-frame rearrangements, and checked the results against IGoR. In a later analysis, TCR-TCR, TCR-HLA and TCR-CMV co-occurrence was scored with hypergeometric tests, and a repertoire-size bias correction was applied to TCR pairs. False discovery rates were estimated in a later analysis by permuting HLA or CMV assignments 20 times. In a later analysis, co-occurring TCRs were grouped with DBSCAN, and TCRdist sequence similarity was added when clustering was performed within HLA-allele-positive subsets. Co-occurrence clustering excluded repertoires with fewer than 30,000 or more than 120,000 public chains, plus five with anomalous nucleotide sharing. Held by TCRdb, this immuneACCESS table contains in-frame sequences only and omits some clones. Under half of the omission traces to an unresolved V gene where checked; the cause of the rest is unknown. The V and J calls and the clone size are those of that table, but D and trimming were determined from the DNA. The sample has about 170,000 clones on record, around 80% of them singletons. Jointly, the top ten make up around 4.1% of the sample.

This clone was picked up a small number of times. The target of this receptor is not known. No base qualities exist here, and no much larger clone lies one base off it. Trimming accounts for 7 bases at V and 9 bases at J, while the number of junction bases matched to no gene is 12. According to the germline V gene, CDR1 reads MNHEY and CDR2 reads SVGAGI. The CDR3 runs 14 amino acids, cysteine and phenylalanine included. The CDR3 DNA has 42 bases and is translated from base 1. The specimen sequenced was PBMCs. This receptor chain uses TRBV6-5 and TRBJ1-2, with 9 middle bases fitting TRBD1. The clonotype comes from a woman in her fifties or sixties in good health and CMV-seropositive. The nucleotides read TGTGCCAGCAAGGTTCCGGGGACAGGGACGAGCTACACCTTC. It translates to CASKVPGTGTSYTF.